The next 26 T cell receptor beta chains were all read from a single sample in a study of OX40 agonist ivuxolimab in advanced cancers. Method: immunoSEQ multiplex PCR; TCRdb's copy keeps in-frame clones and lacks some. Altogether about 62,000 clones are present, 79% being singletons, with the ten largest covering approximately 10%. The starting material was CD4+ or CD8+ T cells sorted from blood, obtained in a trial of the OX40 agonist ivuxolimab. The origin of the receptors is an adult with an advanced solid tumor such as melanoma, head and neck, liver or kidney cancer.

V gene TRBV9 combines with J gene TRBJ2-1, with 7 nucleotides matching TRBD2. The CDR3 runs to 14 residues. The germline CDR1 and CDR2 sequences are SGDLS and YYNGEE. Unmatched junction bases numbered 6, after V lost 4 bases and J lost 5 bases. In nucleotides, the CDR3 is TGTGCCAGCAGCTCCGGTGGACTAGACAATGAGCAGTTCTTC. This translates into CASSSGGLDNEQFF.

The chain couples TRBV6-5 to TRBJ1-6; no clear D gene. The CDR3 is 13 residues long. From germline, CDR1 is MNHEY and CDR2 SVGAGI. The V end lost 7 bases, the J end lost 7 bases, and 11 bases lay between the germline ends. This chain's CDR3 is CASTGVLNSPLHF. CDR3 nucleotide sequence: TGTGCCAGCACCGGAGTTCTAAATTCACCCCTCCACTTT.

This clone has more than one count but fewer than ten. J is TRBJ2-7 and V is TRBV5-1; D may be TRBD2 (6 bases). V lost 2 bases and J 0 bases, leaving 12 bases between the germline ends. Germline CDR1 reads SGHRS; CDR2 reads YFSETQ. The CDR3 covers 15 residues. CDR3 loop: CASSLGRGSSYEQYF. CDR3 nucleotides: TGCGCCAGCAGCTTAGGACGGGGGAGCTCCTACGAGCAGTACTTC.

The chain has TRBV30 and TRBJ1-2, with D tentatively TRBD1 (6 bases). Germline CDR1 GTSNPN, CDR2 SVGIG (reference sequence). V was pared by 5 bases and J by 6 bases, with 16 bases between. The CDR3 has 13 amino acids. The CDR3 coding sequence is TGTGCCTGGCTTGGGGGCGGAGGGGATGGCTACACCTTC. Protein: CAWLGGGGDGYTF.

The V gene is TRBV30, the J gene TRBJ2-5; 10 bases align to TRBD2. V lost 3 bases and J lost 3; bases outside the gene matches: 1. Germline assignment: CDR1 GTSNPN and CDR2 SVGIG (reference sequence). The CDR3 extends over 13 amino acids. The CDR3 DNA is TGTGCCTGGAGAAGCGGGAGGGAAGAGACCCAGTACTTC. Residues: CAWRSGREETQYF.

The gene calls are TRBV7-2 and TRBJ1-1; D is unclear. Trimming pared 5 bases from V and 5 bases from J, leaving 12 bases between. The CDR3 runs 13 residues. CDR1 is SGHTA, CDR2 FQGNSA, per germline. The CDR3 region is CASSPSGRTEAFF. In nucleotides, the CDR3 is TGTGCCAGCAGCCCCAGCGGGAGAACTGAAGCTTTCTTT.

The genes are TRBV2 and TRBJ2-7, with a possible D match to TRBD1 (6 bases). The CDR3 extends over 13 amino acids. In germline, CDR1 is SNHLY, CDR2 FYNNEI. Trimming stripped 9 bases from V and 2 bases from J, with 14 bases between. CDR3 residues: CASWTASAYEQYF. The CDR3 nucleotides read TGTGCCAGTTGGACAGCCTCTGCCTACGAGCAGTACTTC.

The chain employs TRBV29-1 and TRBJ1-1; the D gene is possibly TRBD1 (5 bases). V lost 7 bases, J lost 2 bases, and 11 bases lay in between. This CDR3 region has 12 residues. Germline V gene sequence: CDR1 SQVTM, CDR2 ANQGSEA. DNA of the CDR3: TGCAGCGCCACGGACATCAACACTGAAGCTTTCTTT. Translation: CSATDINTEAFF.

Of note for this clone: A read error may produce the germline difference seen at one junction end. The DNA of the CDR3 is TGCGTCAGCAGCGTCTGGGGGAACACTGAAGCTTTCTTT. It encodes CVSSVWGNTEAFF. The chain recombines TRBV5-1 with TRBJ1-1; D uncertain. Germline V gene sequence: CDR1 SGHRS, CDR2 YFSETQ. The CDR3 totals 13 residues. Variable domain in full (rest from reference TRBV5-1 and TRBJ1-1): KAGVTQTPRYLIKTRGQQVTLSCSPISGHRSVSWYQQTPGQGLQFLFEYFSETQRNKGNFPGRFSGRQFSNSRSEMNVSTLELGDSALYLCVSSVWGNTEAFFGQGTRLTVV.

The chain employs TRBV27 and TRBJ2-5, with TRBD2 identical over 12 bases. Germline assignment: CDR1 MNHEY and CDR2 SMNVEV (reference sequence). This CDR3 contains 16 residues. V lost 5 bases, J lost 4 bases, and 8 bases stayed unmatched. CDR3 in DNA: TGTGCCAGCAGTCGAAGGACTAGCGGGATATCAGAGACCCAGTACTTC. Translation: CASSRRTSGISETQYF.

The rearrangement links TRBV6-1 to TRBJ2-2; D gene unclear. This CDR3 has 14 residues. The germline V gene encodes CDR1 MNHNS and CDR2 SASEGT. Trimming stripped 3 bases from V and 3 bases from J, with 8 bases between. CDR3 nucleotides: TGTGCCAGCAGTGACCATGGACACACCGGGGAGCTGTTTTTT. Its translation: CASSDHGHTGELFF.

In its sample, this clone was seen once. This chain links TRBV19 with TRBJ2-3, with D unresolved. The germline V gene encodes CDR1 LNHDA and CDR2 SQIVND (reference sequence). V was clipped by 6 bases and J by 3 bases, with 10 bases between them. CDR3 length equals 13 residues. For the CDR3, the DNA is TGTGCCAGTAGACCCCTAGAGACAGATACGCAGTATTTT. This codes for CASRPLETDTQYF.

This clone was observed a handful of times. This sequence joins TRBV6-5 and TRBJ1-1, with 7 bases fitting TRBD1. Trimming cost V 6 bases and J 1 base; bases outside gene matches: 8. CDR3 size: 15 residues. Per germline, CDR1 MNHEY and CDR2 SVGAGI. CDR3 sequence: CASSSRNRGNTEAFF. The CDR3 bases are TGTGCCAGCAGCTCTAGAAACAGGGGGAACACTGAAGCTTTCTTT.

J is TRBJ2-7 and V is TRBV7-6; 7 nucleotides align to TRBD2. Looked up from germline, CDR1 is SGHVS and CDR2 is FNYEAQ. The CDR3 has 15 residues. V lost 2 bases, J lost 0 bases, and 4 bases stayed unmatched. CDR3 in amino acids: CASSLRAGSSYEQYF. The CDR3 coding sequence is TGTGCCAGCAGCTTAAGAGCGGGAAGCTCCTACGAGCAGTACTTC.

This rearrangement joins TRBV7-9 to TRBJ2-2, with TRBD1 identical over 8 bases. With V trimmed by 5 bases and J by 4 bases, 6 bases remained unmatched. The CDR3 loop spans 15 amino acids. Germline V gene lookup returns CDR1 SEHNR and CDR2 FQNEAQ (reference sequence). The CDR3 spells CASSPQGAGTGELFF. The CDR3 DNA sequence: TGTGCCAGCAGCCCGCAGGGGGCCGGCACCGGGGAGCTGTTTTTT. Full variable domain (remainder filled in from reference TRBV7-9 and TRBJ2-2): DTGVSQNPRHKITKRGQNVTFRCDPISEHNRLYWYRQTLGQGPEFLTYFQNEAQLEKSRLLSDRFSAERPKGSFSTLEIQRTEQGDSAMYLCASSPQGAGTGELFFGEGSRLTVL.

Only one count was recorded for this clone. The CDR3 loop reads CASKLTSGGTGETQYF. Here the CDR3 DNA reads TGTGCCAGCAAGCTGACTAGCGGGGGAACTGGGGAGACCCAGTACTTC. The V and J genes are TRBV6-6 and TRBJ2-5; TRBD2 agrees at 12 bases. The V and J ends lost 7 bases and 5 bases, in that order; junction bases with no gene match: 11. This CDR3 has 16 amino acids. From germline, CDR1 is MNHNY and CDR2 SVGAGI (reference sequence).

The CDR3: CASSSVRGRTDTQYF. The CDR3 region has the DNA TGTGCCAGCAGCTCAGTCAGGGGGCGAACAGATACGCAGTATTTT. The rearrangement joins TRBV7-6 to TRBJ2-3; TRBD1 aligns across 8 bases. CDR3 length: 15 amino acids. After removal of 4 bases from V and 3 bases from J, the junction contained 6 bases not matched to a gene. Germline V gene data show CDR1 as SGHVS and CDR2 as FNYEAQ.

Points on this clone: One end of the junction does not line up with germline, which may come from a read error. The rearrangement joins TRBV4-1 to TRBJ1-2, with 7 bases lining up with TRBD1. In germline, CDR1 is MGHRA, CDR2 YSYEKL. The CDR3 is 14 residues long. The CDR3 sequence is CASSQEGANYGYTF. The CDR3 nucleotides are TGCGCCAGCAGTCAAGAGGGGGCAAACTATGGCTACACCTTC.

The rearrangement uses TRBV5-1 and TRBJ2-1; 12 bases map to TRBD2. Losses at the gene ends were 4 bases for V and 0 bases for J; bases not matched to a gene: 8. The CDR3 sequence is 18 residues long. Germline-derived CDR1 and CDR2 are SGHRS and YFSETQ. CDR3 in amino acids: CASSLGLAGLSSYNEQFF. In DNA form, the CDR3 reads TGCGCCAGCAGCCTAGGACTAGCGGGACTCAGCTCCTACAATGAGCAGTTCTTC.

V gene TRBV7-2 combines with J gene TRBJ2-1, with 9 bases lining up with TRBD1. Trimming cost V 2 bases and J 9 bases; bases outside gene matches: 8. Looked up from germline, CDR1 is SGHTA and CDR2 is FQGNSA. The CDR3 is 15 amino acids. The CDR3 DNA is TGTGCCAGCAGCTTACGACCGGGACAGGGACTTGAGCAGTTCTTC. Its protein is CASSLRPGQGLEQFF.

V usage is TRBV7-9 and J usage is TRBJ2-5; D may be TRBD1 (5 bases). The ends were cut back, 4 bases at V and 1 base at J, with 22 bases in the middle. CDR3 length: 18 residues. Germline CDR1 and CDR2: SEHNR and FQNEAQ (reference sequence). Written as DNA, the CDR3 is TGTGCCAGCAGCTCCAGGGCGATGGGGCTACTGCTCCAAGAGACCCAGTACTTC. Amino acids: CASSSRAMGLLLQETQYF.

The genes are TRBV4-3 and TRBJ2-7; a weak D match, TRBD1 (5 bases). In germline, CDR1 is LGHNA, CDR2 YSLEER. The germline V and J ends were trimmed by 0 bases and 4 bases, with 16 bases remaining between them. This CDR3 is built from 16 residues. The CDR3 DNA reads as TGCGCCAGCAGCCAAGATCACGGAACAGGCGATTACGAGCAGTACTTC. Its protein is CASSQDHGTGDYEQYF.

The chain employs TRBV6-6 and TRBJ2-5, with 8 bases matching TRBD2. CDR1 and CDR2 from the germline V gene are MNHNY and SVGAGI (reference sequence). The V segment lost 2 bases and the J segment 5 bases; nucleotides outside the gene matches: 4. This CDR3 comprises 14 residues. For the CDR3, the DNA is TGTGCCAGCAGTTACCCCGGCGGGGGGGAGACCCAGTACTTC. Translating it yields CASSYPGGGETQYF.

This clone was seen a single time. The chain links TRBV7-9 to TRBJ1-3; possibly TRBD1 for D (6 bases). The V end lost 4 bases, the J end lost 6 bases, and 10 bases lay between the germline ends. The CDR3 runs to 13 residues. CDR1 and CDR2 from the germline V gene are SEHNR and FQNEAQ (reference sequence). As DNA, the CDR3 is TGTGCCAGCAGCTACGGACAGAAAAACACCATATATTTT. It encodes CASSYGQKNTIYF.

The rearrangement joins TRBV19 to TRBJ2-3; 13 bases map to TRBD2. Germline trimming cut 3 bases from V and 4 bases from J; bases unmatched to any gene: 4. Germline V gene data show CDR1 as LNHDA and CDR2 as SQIVND (reference sequence). This CDR3 region has 16 residues. The CDR3: CASSIRTSGSADTQYF. In nucleotides, the CDR3 is TGTGCCAGTAGTATTAGGACTAGCGGGAGCGCAGATACGCAGTATTTT. The full variable domain, its missing parts supplied by reference TRBV19 and TRBJ2-3, is DGGITQSPKYLFRKEGQNVTLSCEQNLNHDAMYWYRQDPGQGLRLIYYSQIVNDFQKGDIAEGYSVSREKKESFPLTVTSAQKNPTAFYLCASSIRTSGSADTQYFGPGTRLTVL.

Only one count was recorded for this clone. This chain joins TRBV6-1 and TRBJ2-5; D unresolved. The germline V and J ends were trimmed by 6 bases and 5 bases, with 19 bases remaining between them. This CDR3 is built from 15 residues. Germline V gene sequence: CDR1 MNHNS, CDR2 SASEGT. The CDR3 nucleotides read TGTGCCAGCAGCGATAGAGGTTCCCGCCGGGAGACCCAGTACTTC. This translates into CASSDRGSRRETQYF.